Following are 24 T cell receptor beta chains from one sample sequenced in a study of identical twins. TCRdb reanalysed the 5' RACE reads using MiXCR and keeps one entry per CDR3 protein. The sample holds about 920,000 distinct CDR3 sequences, approximately 13% seen once. This sample also belongs to another study, concerning yellow fever vaccine responses in identical twins.

The source material was PBMCs. The receptor set was obtained from a woman aged 18-29 years in good health.

The chain carries TRBV2 and TRBJ2-7; 9 positions match TRBD2. The germline gives CDR1 SNHLY, CDR2 FYNNEI. The CDR3 loop spans 14 amino acids. Trimming took 6 bases from V and 5 from J; bases not matched to a gene: 8. The CDR3 DNA is TGTGCCAGCAGCCTACTAGCGGGTGTAGACGAGCAGTACTTC. Translating it yields CASSLLAGVDEQYF.

The chain is built from TRBV12-3 or TRBV12-4 and TRBJ1-1; tentatively, D is TRBD1 (6 bases). Trimming shortened V by 3 bases and J by 7 bases, and 12 bases separated the two germline ends. The CDR3 runs to 13 residues. In DNA form, the CDR3 reads TGTGCCAGCAGTTTCCGAGGGGGGTATGAAGCTTTCTTT. It codes for CASSFRGGYEAFF.

CDR3 nucleotides: TGTGCCAGCAGACCCGGGACTAGCGGGGCCTACGAGCAGTACTTC. Encoded protein: CASRPGTSGAYEQYF. The chain has TRBV6-2 or TRBV6-3 and TRBJ2-7, with 13 bases matching TRBD2. Trimming at V came to 6 bases and at J to 2 bases, leaving 4 bases not matched to a gene. The CDR3 runs 15 residues. Germline assignment: CDR1 MNHEY and CDR2 SVGEGT.

Many counts were recorded for this clonotype. V usage is TRBV29-1 and J usage is TRBJ2-4; perhaps D is TRBD1 or TRBD2 (5 bases each). Trimming took off 3 bases at V and 4 bases at J, with 7 bases between the two ends. Germline-derived CDR1 and CDR2 are SQVTM and ANQGSEA. The CDR3 totals 12 residues. The CDR3 DNA reads as TGCAGCGTTGAGGGGACGAAAAACATTCAGTACTTC. Residues: CSVEGTKNIQYF.

This sequence joins TRBV7-9 and TRBJ1-2; tentatively, D is TRBD1 (6 bases). The germline V gene encodes CDR1 SEHNR and CDR2 FQNEAQ (reference sequence). The V gene lost 6 bases and the J gene lost 3 bases, with 14 bases spanning the gap. This CDR3 is built from 14 residues. CDR3 sequence: CASSPEGGYYGYTF. The DNA of the CDR3 is TGTGCCAGCAGTCCAGAAGGGGGTTACTATGGCTACACCTTC.

The V call is TRBV7-8, the J call TRBJ2-7, with 11 bases matching TRBD2. The germline CDR1 and CDR2 sequences are SGHVS and FQNEAQ. CDR3 length: 15 residues. Trimming cost V 2 bases and J 3 bases; bases outside gene matches: 3. The CDR3 loop reads CASSLLAGGFYEQYF. CDR3 in DNA: TGTGCCAGCAGCTTACTAGCGGGAGGTTTCTACGAGCAGTACTTC.

This clonotype came up many times. J is TRBJ2-2 and V is TRBV12-3 or TRBV12-4, with TRBD1 matching over 8 bases. Trimming cost V 6 bases and J 6 bases; bases outside gene matches: 6. The CDR3 is 14 residues long. The CDR3: CASRDRESSGELFF. The CDR3 nucleotides are TGTGCCAGCAGGGACAGGGAGTCGTCCGGGGAGCTGTTTTTT.

This clonotype appeared a few times. The gene calls are TRBV3-1 and TRBJ1-5; possible D gene TRBD1, 6 bases. Germline values: CDR1 LGHDT, CDR2 YNNKEL (reference sequence). The CDR3 is 16 amino acids. V dropped 0 bases and J dropped 7 bases, with 16 bases sitting between them. The CDR3 loop reads CASSQDQAGTRQPQHF. CDR3 nucleotide sequence: TGTGCCAGCAGCCAAGATCAGGCTGGGACACGACAGCCCCAGCATTTT.

This clonotype was seen only a few times. V usage is TRBV10-2 and J usage is TRBJ2-5, with 15 bases that match TRBD2. After removal of 6 bases from V and 5 bases from J, the junction contained 7 bases not matched to a gene. The CDR3 consists of 16 residues. In germline, CDR1 is WSHSY, CDR2 SAAADI. The CDR3 DNA is TGCGCCAGCAGGCCTAGGACTAGCGGGAGGGTTGAGACCCAGTACTTC. Amino acids: CASRPRTSGRVETQYF.

The chain employs TRBV5-4 and TRBJ2-7; TRBD2 matches 7 bases. The CDR3 contains 13 residues. Per the germline V gene, CDR1 is SGHNT and CDR2 is YYREEE (reference sequence). J lost 5 bases, V lost 2 bases, and 4 bases had no gene match. The CDR3 nucleotides read TGTGCCAGCAGCTTAGGACTAGGGAACGAGCAGTACTTC. Translation gives CASSLGLGNEQYF.

This clonotype was counted only a few times. In DNA, the CDR3 is TGTGCCAGCAGCTTTCGAGGAATACGGGGTGAGCAGTTCTTC. It translates to CASSFRGIRGEQFF. The V and J genes are TRBV11-3 and TRBJ2-1; a possible D gene is TRBD2 (5 bases). This CDR3 has 14 amino acids. Trimming removed 3 bases at V and 9 bases at J, with 15 bases between. Germline assignment: CDR1 SGHNT and CDR2 YENEEA. The complete variable domain, with remaining parts taken from reference TRBV11-3 and TRBJ2-1, reads EAGVVQSPRYKIIEKKQPVAFWCNPISGHNTLYWYLQNLGQGPELLIRYENEEAVDDSQLPKDRFSAERLKGVDSTLKIQPAELGDSAVYLCASSFRGIRGEQFFGPGTRLTVL.

The J gene is TRBJ2-2, the V gene TRBV7-8; 9 bases match TRBD2. The CDR3 length is 16 residues. V gave up 0 bases and J gave up 6 bases; unmatched junction bases: 5. The germline V gene encodes CDR1 SGHVS and CDR2 FQNEAQ. Here the CDR3 DNA reads TGTGCCAGCAGCTTAGCCGTAGCGGGGGTGGCCGGGGAGCTGTTTTTT. Translated, it gives CASSLAVAGVAGELFF.

This clonotype was observed a few times. The chain uses TRBV6-2 or TRBV6-3 and TRBJ2-5, with D tentatively TRBD1 or TRBD2 (5 bases each). V was pared by 5 bases and J by 6 bases, with 19 bases between. CDR1 is MNHEY, CDR2 SVGEGT, per germline. The length of the CDR3 is 15 residues. This CDR3 is CASSNRDEARKTQYF. CDR3 nucleotide sequence: TGTGCCAGCAGTAATCGGGACGAAGCGAGAAAGACCCAGTACTTC.

The chain couples TRBV15 to TRBJ2-2; weak D call: TRBD1 (6 bases). Trimming shortened V by 0 bases and J by 7 bases, and 12 bases separated the two germline ends. The CDR3 contains 15 residues. Per germline, CDR1 LNHNV and CDR2 YYDKDF (reference sequence). This chain's CDR3 is CATSREWAGVGELFF. The CDR3 DNA is TGTGCCACCAGCAGAGAGTGGGCAGGGGTCGGGGAGCTGTTTTTT.

The rearrangement uses TRBV21-1 and TRBJ2-3; the table's D call of TRBD1 was not tested on the DNA. TRBV21-1 is a recognized pseudogene. The CDR3 is 16 residues long. CDR3 nucleotide sequence: TGTGCCAGCAGGCAAAGACAGGACGCGGCCACAGATACGCAGTATTTT. This gives the protein CASRQRQDAATDTQYF.

This clonotype was seen many times. The gene calls are TRBV5-1 and TRBJ2-3; D remains ambiguous. The CDR3 contains 13 residues. V lost 0 bases to trimming and J lost 1 base, with 3 bases between them. Germline CDR1 and CDR2: SGHRS and YFSETQ. CDR3 bases: TGCGCCAGCAGCTTGGAGGGCACAGATACGCAGTATTTT. It yields the protein CASSLEGTDTQYF.

There are many counts of this clonotype. The genes are TRBV4-1 and TRBJ1-5, with D possibly TRBD1 on 6 matching bases. The germline CDR1 and CDR2 sequences are MGHRA and YSYEKL. V lost 5 bases to trimming and J lost 11 bases, with 19 bases between them. The CDR3 loop spans 14 amino acids. CDR3 residues: CASSAQGGLEAQHF. Written as DNA, the CDR3 is TGCGCCAGCAGCGCACAAGGGGGGTTGGAGGCCCAGCATTTT.

This clonotype showed up just a few times. This sequence joins TRBV12-3 or TRBV12-4 and TRBJ2-1; 10 bases are a match to TRBD2. V shed 5 bases and J 4 bases; nucleotides not matched to a gene: 8. The CDR3 totals 16 residues. The CDR3: CASSPSSGSGYNEQFF. CDR3 in DNA: TGTGCCAGCAGTCCATCTAGCGGGAGTGGGTACAATGAGCAGTTCTTC.

This clonotype showed up just a few times. This sequence joins TRBV5-1 and TRBJ2-1, with D perhaps matching TRBD1 (6 bases). V was pared by 3 bases and J by 3 bases, with 13 bases between. The CDR3 consists of 15 residues. The germline gives CDR1 SGHRS, CDR2 YFSETQ. The CDR3 is CASSWGLGNYNEQFF. DNA of the CDR3: TGCGCCAGCAGCTGGGGGCTGGGGAACTACAATGAGCAGTTCTTC. The full variable domain, completed using reference TRBV5-1 and TRBJ2-1, is KAGVTQTPRYLIKTRGQQVTLSCSPISGHRSVSWYQQTPGQGLQFLFEYFSETQRNKGNFPGRFSGRQFSNSRSEMNVSTLELGDSALYLCASSWGLGNYNEQFFGPGTRLTVL.

V and J are TRBV3-1 and TRBJ2-3; D not resolved. V shed 0 bases and J shed 0 bases, with 10 bases lying between them. Per germline, CDR1 LGHDT and CDR2 YNNKEL (reference sequence). The CDR3 is made up of 16 amino acids. As DNA, the CDR3 is TGTGCCAGCAGCCAAGATCGATCTTCCAGCACAGATACGCAGTATTTT. This gives the protein CASSQDRSSSTDTQYF.

V is TRBV10-1 and J is TRBJ2-3, with 7 bases aligning to TRBD2. The CDR3 consists of 15 residues. CDR1 and CDR2 from the germline V gene are WNHNN and SYGVQD (reference sequence). V lost 10 bases and J lost 1; bases outside the gene matches: 11. The CDR3 loop reads CATTMGLRGTDTQYF. The CDR3, as DNA: TGCGCCACCACAATGGGACTAAGGGGCACAGATACGCAGTATTTT.

This clonotype showed up many times. V usage is TRBV5-1 and J usage is TRBJ1-1, with a possible D match to TRBD1 (5 bases). Germline CDR1 reads SGHRS; CDR2 reads YFSETQ. V was clipped by 0 bases and J by 2 bases, with 8 bases between them. CDR3 length equals 14 residues. The CDR3 region is CASSLVGTNTEAFF. The CDR3 bases are TGCGCCAGCAGCTTGGTAGGGACCAACACTGAAGCTTTCTTT.

This clonotype was counted a few times. The V and J genes are TRBV5-1 and TRBJ2-2, with 10 bases matching TRBD2. The CDR3 totals 14 residues. V gave up 6 bases and J gave up 7 bases; unmatched junction bases: 6. Germline V lookup: CDR1 SGHRS, CDR2 YFSETQ. The CDR3 DNA is TGCGCCAGCACCCGGACTAGCGGCGGCGGGGAGCTGTTTTTT. Translation gives CASTRTSGGGELFF. Filled out from reference TRBV5-1 and TRBJ2-2, the complete variable domain reads KAGVTQTPRYLIKTRGQQVTLSCSPISGHRSVSWYQQTPGQGLQFLFEYFSETQRNKGNFPGRFSGRQFSNSRSEMNVSTLELGDSALYLCASTRTSGGGELFFGEGSRLTVL.

This clonotype has more than one count but fewer than ten. The chain has TRBV4-1 and TRBJ2-1; possible D gene TRBD2, 6 bases. The V end lost 0 bases, the J end lost 6 bases, and 15 bases lay between the germline ends. CDR3 size: 16 residues. Germline V gene data show CDR1 as MGHRA and CDR2 as YSYEKL. Here the CDR3 reads CASSQERGGRFNEQFF. CDR3 nucleotides: TGCGCCAGCAGCCAAGAGAGGGGAGGAAGATTCAATGAGCAGTTCTTC.